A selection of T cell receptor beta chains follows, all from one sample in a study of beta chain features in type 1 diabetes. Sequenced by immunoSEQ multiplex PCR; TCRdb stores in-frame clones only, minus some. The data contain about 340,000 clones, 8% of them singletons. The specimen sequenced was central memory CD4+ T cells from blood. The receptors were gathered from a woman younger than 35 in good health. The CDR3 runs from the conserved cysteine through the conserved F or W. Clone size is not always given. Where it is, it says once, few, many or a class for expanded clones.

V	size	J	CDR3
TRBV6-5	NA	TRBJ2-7	CAVGGAYSYEQYF
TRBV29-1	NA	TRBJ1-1	CSAVGSPDRASEAFF
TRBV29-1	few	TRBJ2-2	CSASGTGGNTNTGELFF
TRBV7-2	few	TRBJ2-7	CASSLQAGGNSYEQYF
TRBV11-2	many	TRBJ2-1	CASSLVNEQFF
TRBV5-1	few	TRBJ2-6	CASTDGGSGANVLTF
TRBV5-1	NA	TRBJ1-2	CASSLSLQRGGGYTF
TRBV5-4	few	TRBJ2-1	CASSRRLAAENNEQFF
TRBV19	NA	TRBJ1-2	CASSYGRLGYGYTF
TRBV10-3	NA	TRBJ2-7	CAISGGGQVPYEQYF
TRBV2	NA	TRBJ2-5	CASSWRTEETQYF
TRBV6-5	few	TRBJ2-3	CASRMTSVSTDTQYF
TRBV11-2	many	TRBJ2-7	CASSRSALRDEQYF
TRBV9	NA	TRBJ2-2	CASSVASHGANTGELFF
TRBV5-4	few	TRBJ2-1	CASSPGTSGSLSREQFF
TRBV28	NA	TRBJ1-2	CASRRTGGYGYTF
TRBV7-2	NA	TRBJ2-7	CASSSVAGGPIEQYF
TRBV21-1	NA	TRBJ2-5	CASSPSGITFTKETQYF
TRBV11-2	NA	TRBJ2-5	CASRPLMGETQYF
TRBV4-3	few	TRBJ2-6	CASRREGAGANVLTF
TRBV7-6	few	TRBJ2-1	CASSLATARGSNEQFF
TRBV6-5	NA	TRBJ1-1	CASRDRVNTEAFF
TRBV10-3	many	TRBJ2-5	CAISPDRETQYF
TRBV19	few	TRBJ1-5	CASSTRGKSEQPQHF
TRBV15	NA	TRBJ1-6	CATSGQGTSLSPLHF
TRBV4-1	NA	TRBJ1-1	CASRGGLRGTEAFF
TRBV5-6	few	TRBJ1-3	CASSLTGASGNTIYF
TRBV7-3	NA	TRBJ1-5	CASKLGRNQPQHF
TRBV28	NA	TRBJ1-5	CASSRYQSAQHF
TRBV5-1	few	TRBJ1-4	CASSLAAGYAGKLFF
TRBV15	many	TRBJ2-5	CATSWGHRETQYF
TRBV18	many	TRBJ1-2	CASSPLRDNYGYTF
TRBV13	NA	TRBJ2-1	CASSSLGRLAGRNEQFF
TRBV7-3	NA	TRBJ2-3	CASSLLRDTQYF
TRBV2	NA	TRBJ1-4	CASKTTQRRTNEKLFF
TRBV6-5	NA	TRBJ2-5	CGTSSQETQYF
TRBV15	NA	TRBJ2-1	CATSTGLAGGLSYNEQFF
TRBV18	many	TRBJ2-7	CASSPPGTNPHEQYF
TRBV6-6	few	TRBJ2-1	CASRSINRAYNEQFF
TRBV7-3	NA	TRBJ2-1	CASSLLGLSYNEQFF
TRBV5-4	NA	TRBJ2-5	CASSLDWGETQYF
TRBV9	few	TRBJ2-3	CASSVRGDILRDTQYF
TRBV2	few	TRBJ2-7	CASSVRGAGSYEQYF
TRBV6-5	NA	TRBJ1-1	CASSYSGQSMNTEAFF
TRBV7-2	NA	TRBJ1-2	CASSLVRGRGYTF
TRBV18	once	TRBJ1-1	CASSQYTLQSNTEAFF
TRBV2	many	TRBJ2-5	CASSGGGAGNQETQYF
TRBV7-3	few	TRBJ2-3	CASSHGSGSDTQYF
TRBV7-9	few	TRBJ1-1	CASSEGQGRAEAFF
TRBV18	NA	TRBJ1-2	CASSPPSDGGAYGYTF
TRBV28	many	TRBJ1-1	CASRDQNTEAFF
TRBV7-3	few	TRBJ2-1	CASSLLLYNEQFF
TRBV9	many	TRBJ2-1	CASSVDATDNEQFF